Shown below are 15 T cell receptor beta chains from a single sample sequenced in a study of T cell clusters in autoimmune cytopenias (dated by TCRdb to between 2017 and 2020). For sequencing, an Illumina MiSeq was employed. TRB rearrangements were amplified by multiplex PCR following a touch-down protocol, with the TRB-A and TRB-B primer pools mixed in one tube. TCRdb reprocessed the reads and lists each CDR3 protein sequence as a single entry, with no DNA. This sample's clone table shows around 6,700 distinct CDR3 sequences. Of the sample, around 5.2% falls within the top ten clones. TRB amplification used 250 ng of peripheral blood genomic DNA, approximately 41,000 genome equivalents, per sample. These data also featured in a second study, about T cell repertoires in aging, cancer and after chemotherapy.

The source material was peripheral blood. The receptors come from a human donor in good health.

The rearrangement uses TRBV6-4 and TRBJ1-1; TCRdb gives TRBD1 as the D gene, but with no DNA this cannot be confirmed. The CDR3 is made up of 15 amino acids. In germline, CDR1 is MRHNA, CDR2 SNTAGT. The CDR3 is CASSDSSTGYTEAFF.

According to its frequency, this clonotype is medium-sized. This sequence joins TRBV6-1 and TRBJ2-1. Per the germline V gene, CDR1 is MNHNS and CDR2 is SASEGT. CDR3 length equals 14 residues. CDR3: CASTEQPAYNEQFF.

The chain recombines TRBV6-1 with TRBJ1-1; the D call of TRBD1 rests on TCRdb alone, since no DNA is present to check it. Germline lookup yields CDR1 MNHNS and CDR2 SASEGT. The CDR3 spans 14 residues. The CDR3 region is CASSSPGRAAEAFF.

CDR3 amino acids: CASSKIYRKSGGPGVDTQYF. The rearrangement uses TRBV14 and TRBJ2-3; TCRdb's D call, TRBD2, is unchecked because there is no DNA. This CDR3 is 20 amino acids long. Germline CDR1 SGHDN, CDR2 FVKESK.

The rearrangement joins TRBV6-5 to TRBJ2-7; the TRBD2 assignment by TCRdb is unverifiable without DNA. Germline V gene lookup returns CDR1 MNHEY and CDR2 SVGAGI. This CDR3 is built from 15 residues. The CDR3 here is CASSYSRGGSYEQYF.

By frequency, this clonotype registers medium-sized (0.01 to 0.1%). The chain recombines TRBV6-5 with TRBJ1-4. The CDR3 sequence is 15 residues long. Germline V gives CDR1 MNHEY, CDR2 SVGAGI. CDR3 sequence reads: CASSQTSGTNEKLFF.

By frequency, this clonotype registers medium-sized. The CDR3: CASSLTVGAYGYTF. The rearrangement joins TRBV27 to TRBJ1-2; without DNA, the TCRdb call of TRBD1 cannot be checked. The CDR3 totals 14 residues. Germline CDR1 reads MNHEY; CDR2 reads SMNVEV (reference sequence).

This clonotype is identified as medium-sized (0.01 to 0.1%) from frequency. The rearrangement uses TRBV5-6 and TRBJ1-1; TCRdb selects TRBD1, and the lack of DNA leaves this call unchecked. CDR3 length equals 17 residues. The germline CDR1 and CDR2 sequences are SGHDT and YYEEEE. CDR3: CASSLFQQGLRNTEAFF.

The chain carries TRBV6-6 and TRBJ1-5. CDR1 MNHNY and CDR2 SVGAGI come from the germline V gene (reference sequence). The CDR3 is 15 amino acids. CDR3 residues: CASSPASGSNQPQHF.

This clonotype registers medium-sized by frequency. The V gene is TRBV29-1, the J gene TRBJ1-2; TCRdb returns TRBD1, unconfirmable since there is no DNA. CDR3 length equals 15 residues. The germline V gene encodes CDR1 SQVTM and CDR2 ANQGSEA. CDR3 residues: CSVEDTDTDNYGYTF.

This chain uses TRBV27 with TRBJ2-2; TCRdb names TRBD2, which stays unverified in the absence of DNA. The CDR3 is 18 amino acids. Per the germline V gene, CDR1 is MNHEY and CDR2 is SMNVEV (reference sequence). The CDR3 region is CASSLARGGLVNTGELFF.

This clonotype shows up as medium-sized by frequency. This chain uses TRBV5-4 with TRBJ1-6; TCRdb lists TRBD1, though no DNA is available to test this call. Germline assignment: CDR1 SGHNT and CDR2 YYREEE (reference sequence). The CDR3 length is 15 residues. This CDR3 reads CASSGGQNYNSPLHF.

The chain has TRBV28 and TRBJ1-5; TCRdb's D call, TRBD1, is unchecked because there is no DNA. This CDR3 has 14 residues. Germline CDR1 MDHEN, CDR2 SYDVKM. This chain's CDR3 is CASSRGSRDQPQHF.

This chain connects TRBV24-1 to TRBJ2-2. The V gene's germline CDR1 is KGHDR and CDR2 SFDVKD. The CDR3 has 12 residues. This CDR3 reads CATNSNTGELFF.

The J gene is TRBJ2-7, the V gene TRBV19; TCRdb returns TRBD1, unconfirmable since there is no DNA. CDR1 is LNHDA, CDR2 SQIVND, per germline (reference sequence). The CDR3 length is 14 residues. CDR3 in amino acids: CASSFGDTTYEQYF.